The TCR beta chain described here comes from a study of CD8 T cells in Susac syndrome. RNA was extracted with the RNeasy kit, and a quantity of about 0.45 to 1 ug was reverse transcribed using random hexamers. TCR beta CDR3 was amplified by immunoSEQ multiplex PCR. This amplification extended across 54 Vbeta and 13 Jbeta segments. Via MiXCR, TCRdb re-called the immunoSEQ multiplex PCR reads, giving one row per CDR3 protein. The table has about 280,000 distinct CDR3 sequences, around 83% seen once. From blood CD8+ and CD4+ T cells, the TCR beta chain was sequenced. The sequence came from a human donor with multiple sclerosis. Sequenced: CD8+ T cells from PBMCs.

CDR3 residues: CASSSSTGGEQYF. Here the CDR3 DNA reads TGTGCCAGTAGCTCTTCCACGGGGGGCGAGCAGTACTTC. The rearrangement joins TRBV19 to TRBJ2-7; 7 bases are a match to TRBD2. Looked up from germline, CDR1 is LNHDA and CDR2 is SQIVND (reference sequence). The trim removed 6 bases at V and 6 bases at J, leaving 8 bases unmatched. The CDR3 is 13 amino acids.